The rows below give T cell receptor beta chains drawn from one sample of a study of OX40 agonist ivuxolimab in advanced cancers. TCRdb's copy holds only in-frame clones and misses some; the assay was immunoSEQ multiplex PCR. The sample has more than 85,000 clones; roughly 83% are singletons. The sequenced sample was CD4+ or CD8+ T cells sorted from blood, obtained in a trial of the OX40 agonist ivuxolimab. The receptors derive from an adult with an advanced solid tumor such as melanoma, head and neck, liver or kidney cancer. CDR3s include the opening cysteine and the closing phenylalanine or tryptophan. D genes are given only for firm matches. Rows may omit the clone size; those that give it use once, few, many or a size class.

abundance: .; d_gene: .; j_gene: TRBJ1-2; v_gene: TRBV28; CDR3aa: CASSLLGSQNYGYTF; CDR3nt: TGTGCCAGCAGTTTGCTAGGCAGCCAAAACTATGGCTACACCTTC
abundance: few; d_gene: .; j_gene: TRBJ1-4; v_gene: TRBV28; CDR3aa: CASRITTNEKLFF; CDR3nt: TGTGCCAGCAGGATTACAACTAATGAAAAACTGTTTTTT
abundance: few; d_gene: .; j_gene: TRBJ1-4; v_gene: TRBV5-1; CDR3aa: CASAEPGITEKLFF; CDR3nt: TGCGCCAGCGCCGAACCGGGAATCACTGAAAAACTGTTTTTT
abundance: .; d_gene: TRBD2; j_gene: TRBJ2-7; v_gene: TRBV6-7; CDR3aa: CASSYSSASGRYEQYF; CDR3nt: TGTGCCAGCAGTTACTCGAGCGCTAGCGGGAGATACGAGCAGTACTTC
abundance: .; d_gene: .; j_gene: TRBJ1-2; v_gene: TRBV5-6; CDR3aa: CASSLGPNYGYTF; CDR3nt: TGTGCCAGCAGCTTGGGCCCTAACTATGGCTACACCTTC
abundance: .; d_gene: .; j_gene: TRBJ1-1; v_gene: TRBV5-4; CDR3aa: CASSLASQPNTEAFF; CDR3nt: TGTGCCAGCAGCTTGGCCTCACAGCCCAACACTGAAGCTTTCTTT
abundance: .; d_gene: TRBD2; j_gene: TRBJ2-1; v_gene: TRBV11-2; CDR3aa: CASSLDGLAVNEQFF; CDR3nt: TGTGCCAGCAGCTTAGATGGACTAGCGGTCAATGAGCAGTTCTTC
abundance: .; d_gene: .; j_gene: TRBJ1-4; v_gene: TRBV5-1; CDR3aa: CASSLGTANEKLFF; CDR3nt: TGCGCCAGCAGCTTGGGGACAGCTAATGAAAAACTGTTTTTT
abundance: .; d_gene: TRBD2; j_gene: TRBJ2-5; v_gene: TRBV14; CDR3aa: CASSQVSGRVQETQYF; CDR3nt: TGTGCCAGCAGCCAAGTTAGCGGGAGGGTTCAAGAGACCCAGTACTTC
abundance: .; d_gene: .; j_gene: TRBJ1-3; v_gene: TRBV6-5; CDR3aa: CASSLGNTIYF; CDR3nt: TGTGCCAGCAGCCTCGGAAACACCATATATTTT
abundance: .; d_gene: .; j_gene: TRBJ1-5; v_gene: TRBV19; CDR3aa: CASSPLGGQPQHF; CDR3nt: TGTGCCAGTAGTCCTCTAGGGGGTCAGCCCCAGCATTTT
abundance: .; d_gene: .; j_gene: TRBJ2-1; v_gene: TRBV6-6; CDR3aa: CASSYSGTYNEQFF; CDR3nt: TGTGCCAGCAGTTACTCCGGGACGTACAATGAGCAGTTCTTC
abundance: few; d_gene: .; j_gene: TRBJ1-1; v_gene: TRBV20-1; CDR3aa: CSARENTEAFF; CDR3nt: TGCAGTGCTAGGGAGAACACTGAAGCTTTCTTT
abundance: .; d_gene: TRBD1; j_gene: TRBJ2-1; v_gene: TRBV27; CDR3aa: CASTPRGLNNEQFF; CDR3nt: TGTGCCAGCACCCCCAGGGGGCTAAACAATGAGCAGTTCTTC
abundance: .; d_gene: TRBD1; j_gene: TRBJ2-2; v_gene: TRBV7-9; CDR3aa: CASSPVWDRGAGELFF; CDR3nt: TGTGCCAGCAGCCCCGTGTGGGACAGGGGGGCCGGGGAGCTGTTTTTT